This record looks at one T cell receptor beta chain sequence and its context. Sequencing used immunoSEQ multiplex PCR; TCRdb keeps in-frame clones, though not all of them. This table holds fewer than 95,000 clones, roughly 84% found once. These data originate in a study of cytomegalovirus exposure and HLA in healthy donors. CDR1 and CDR2 (germline): SGDLS, YYNGEE. Trimming took 4 bases from V and 5 from J; bases not matched to a gene: 0. There are 12 residues in the CDR3. This chain uses TRBV9 with TRBJ1-5; 7 bases fit TRBD1. This clonotype was sampled from a woman aged 18-29 years in good health and CMV-seropositive. The sample taken for sequencing was PBMCs. CDR3 amino acids: CASSTGDQPQHF. CDR3 DNA: TGTGCCAGCAGCACAGGGGATCAGCCCCAGCATTTT. Drawing the rest from reference TRBV9 and TRBJ1-5, the complete variable domain is DSGVTQTPKHLITATGQRVTLRCSPRSGDLSVYWYQQSLDQGLQFLIQYYNGEERAKGNILERFSAQQFPDLHSELNLSSLELGDSALYFCASSTGDQPQHFGDGTRLSIL.